Each of the 18 T cell receptor beta chains below was sequenced from the same sample in a study of shared clonotypes between healthy human individuals. The method was immunoSEQ multiplex PCR; TCRdb's version includes in-frame clones alone and lacks a portion of them. The data show about 1 million clones, about 80% seen once. What was sequenced was memory CD4+ T cells sorted from blood. Indicated subset: CD45RA-negative fraction. Receptor source: a young man in good health.

V gene TRBV7-2 combines with J gene TRBJ2-3; weak D call: TRBD2 (6 bases). The CDR3 totals 15 residues. Trimming took 5 bases from V and 5 from J, leaving 17 bases between them. Per the germline V gene, CDR1 is SGHTA and CDR2 is FQGNSA. The CDR3 bases are TGTGCCAGCAGCGGCAGTAAGACTAGTCTAGATACGCAGTATTTT. It is translated as CASSGSKTSLDTQYF.

As regards this clone: The same CDR3 can be traced to other DNA sequences in this sample. The rearrangement uses TRBV7-2 and TRBJ2-5, with 13 bases fitting TRBD2. The CDR3 extends over 15 amino acids. The trim removed 4 bases at V and 2 bases at J, leaving 1 base unmatched. Germline CDR1 is SGHTA and CDR2 is FQGNSA. CDR3 residues: CASSSGLAGQETQYF. The CDR3 bases are TGTGCCAGCAGCTCGGGACTAGCGGGGCAAGAGACCCAGTACTTC.

The chain carries TRBV13 and TRBJ2-7; TRBD1 matches at 9 bases. V shed 4 bases and J 2 bases; nucleotides not matched to a gene: 6. The CDR3 runs 15 residues. Germline lookup yields CDR1 PRHDT and CDR2 FYEKMQ (reference sequence). The CDR3 loop is CASSYRDRVTYEQYF. CDR3 DNA sequence: TGTGCCAGCAGCTACCGGGACAGGGTCACCTACGAGCAGTACTTC. Together with reference TRBV13 and TRBJ2-7, the CDR3 gives the full variable domain: AAGVIQSPRHLIKEKRETATLKCYPIPRHDTVYWYQQGPGQDPQFLISFYEKMQSDKGSIPDRFSAQQFSDYHSELNMSSLELGDSALYFCASSYRDRVTYEQYFGPGTRLTVT.

This clone was observed a few times. The chain is built from TRBV25-1 and TRBJ2-1; D is perhaps TRBD1 (6 bases). The V end was cut by 6 bases, the J end by 6 bases, with 6 bases between. Germline values: CDR1 MGHDK, CDR2 SYGVNS. The CDR3 sequence is 11 residues long. The CDR3 DNA follows: TGTGCCAGCAGAGGGGGCAATGAGCAGTTCTTC. Translated, it gives CASRGGNEQFF.

This rearrangement joins TRBV11-3 to TRBJ2-1; D is unresolved. Germline V gives CDR1 SGHNT, CDR2 YENEEA. This CDR3 is built from 15 residues. V was shortened by 3 bases and J by 6 bases, with 15 bases between the two germline ends. CDR3 coding DNA: TGTGCCAGCAGCTTCCGGGCGAGTGAGCCCAATGAGCAGTTCTTC. It codes for CASSFRASEPNEQFF.

In DNA, the CDR3 is TGTGCCAGCTCGGTTTCGCTAGATTCCTACGAGCAGTACTTC. As protein: CASSVSLDSYEQYF. The chain is built from TRBV18 and TRBJ2-7; D is ambiguous. This CDR3 is built from 14 residues. The V end was cut by 6 bases, the J end by 1 base, with 13 bases between. In germline, CDR1 is KGHSH, CDR2 LQKENI. The variable domain in full, completed from reference TRBV18 and TRBJ2-7, reads NAGVMQNPRHLVRRRGQEARLRCSPMKGHSHVYWYRQLPEEGLKFMVYLQKENIIDESGMPKERFSAEFPKEGPSILRIQQVVRGDSAAYFCASSVSLDSYEQYFGPGTRLTVT.

V and J are TRBV15 and TRBJ2-3; D not certain. Germline CDR1 reads LNHNV; CDR2 reads YYDKDF (reference sequence). The CDR3 is 13 residues long. The germline V and J ends were trimmed by 5 bases and 3 bases, with 9 bases remaining between them. The CDR3 here is CATSFGGTDTQYF. The CDR3 DNA is TGTGCCACCAGCTTCGGTGGGACAGATACGCAGTATTTT.

CDR3 amino acids: CASSVASGGASGTQYF. The CDR3 DNA follows: TGTGCCAGCAGCGTAGCTAGCGGGGGGGCTAGTGGGACCCAGTACTTC. The rearrangement joins TRBV9 to TRBJ2-5; 12 bases are shared with TRBD2. The length of the CDR3 is 16 residues. J was trimmed by 7 bases and V by 0 bases; bases with no gene match: 7. Germline CDR1 SGDLS, CDR2 YYNGEE.

This clone has just a few counts. J is TRBJ1-6 and V is TRBV6-1; D is unresolved. The CDR3 runs 12 residues. Germline V gives CDR1 MNHNS, CDR2 SASEGT. Trimming removed 4 bases from V and 7 bases from J, with 5 bases in between. The CDR3 DNA reads as TGTGCCAGCAGTGCCAGGAATTCACCCCTCCACTTT. Residues: CASSARNSPLHF.

This CDR3 is CASRRRGMNTEAFF. Written as DNA, the CDR3 is TGTGCCAGCAGAAGGAGGGGAATGAACACTGAAGCTTTCTTT. The V gene is TRBV6-1, the J gene TRBJ1-1; D possibly corresponds to TRBD1 (5 bases). The CDR3 is 14 amino acids. Germline loops: CDR1 MNHNS, CDR2 SASEGT. The V end lost 6 bases, the J end lost 0 bases, and 11 bases lay between the germline ends.

This chain's CDR3 is CATRRGDEKLFF. As DNA, the CDR3 is TGTGCCACCCGTCGGGGGGATGAAAAACTGTTTTTT. J is TRBJ1-4 and V is TRBV6-5; D may be TRBD1 (5 bases). V was clipped by 10 bases and J by 6 bases, with 12 bases between them. Germline CDR1 and CDR2: MNHEY and SVGAGI. The CDR3 is made up of 12 amino acids.

Comment on this clone: Given a far larger clone just one base away, this is likely a sequencing read error. The same CDR3 can be traced to other DNA sequences in this sample. The CDR3 region has the DNA TGTGCCAGCAGCTTGACTGAGAACACTGAAGCTTTCTTT. Protein: CASSLTENTEAFF. This chain connects TRBV5-1 to TRBJ1-1; D gene unclear. Germline V gene sequence: CDR1 SGHRS, CDR2 YFSETQ. The CDR3 is 13 amino acids.

This chain joins TRBV5-6 and TRBJ2-1; D gene uncertain. This CDR3 is built from 12 residues. Between the trimmed V and J ends, which lost 1 base and 6 bases, there was a span of 5 bases. Per the germline V gene, CDR1 is SGHDT and CDR2 is YYEEEE. The CDR3 spells CASSLFINEQFF. The DNA for the CDR3 is TGTGCCAGCAGCTTGTTCATCAATGAGCAGTTCTTC. The entire variable domain, with the rest obtained from reference TRBV5-6 and TRBJ2-1, is as follows: DAGVTQSPTHLIKTRGQQVTLRCSPKSGHDTVSWYQQALGQGPQFIFQYYEEEERQRGNFPDRFSGHQFPNYSSELNVNALLLGDSALYLCASSLFINEQFFGPGTRLTVL.

This clone has just a few counts. This rearrangement joins TRBV5-6 to TRBJ1-3; D ambiguous. The V gene's germline CDR1 is SGHDT and CDR2 YYEEEE. This CDR3 has 14 residues. The V end lost 0 bases, the J end lost 4 bases, and 8 bases lay between the germline ends. In nucleotides, the CDR3 is TGTGCCAGCAGCTTGGGACCCGGGGGAAACACCATATATTTT. As protein: CASSLGPGGNTIYF. Supplemented by reference TRBV5-6 and TRBJ1-3, the full variable domain reads DAGVTQSPTHLIKTRGQQVTLRCSPKSGHDTVSWYQQALGQGPQFIFQYYEEEERQRGNFPDRFSGHQFPNYSSELNVNALLLGDSALYLCASSLGPGGNTIYFGEGSWLTVV.

J is TRBJ1-5 and V is TRBV4-1; the D is unclear. The V gene lost 0 bases and the J gene lost 7 bases, with 10 bases spanning the gap. Germline V gene sequence: CDR1 MGHRA, CDR2 YSYEKL. There are 14 residues in the CDR3. The CDR3 sequence: CASSQEKGFQPQHF. Written as DNA, the CDR3 is TGCGCCAGCAGCCAAGAGAAGGGTTTCCAGCCCCAGCATTTT.

This sequence joins TRBV6-1 and TRBJ1-5, with TRBD1 identical over 7 bases. Trimming took 2 bases from V and 6 from J; bases not matched to a gene: 4. This CDR3 is built from 14 residues. Germline V gene sequence: CDR1 MNHNS, CDR2 SASEGT. The CDR3 coding sequence is TGTGCCAGCAGTGAACGACAGGGTCCTCAGCCCCAGCATTTT. Residues: CASSERQGPQPQHF.

The chain combines TRBV7-3 with TRBJ2-2; 11 bases line up with TRBD1. This CDR3 has 16 residues. Per germline, CDR1 SGHTA and CDR2 FQGTGA. The V gene end was trimmed by 5 bases and the J gene end by 7 bases; junction bases not matched to a gene: 9. DNA of the CDR3: TGTGCCAGCAGCCTGACCGGGACAGGGGGTGTCGGGGAGCTGTTTTTT. It translates to CASSLTGTGGVGELFF.

This clone came up once. The chain carries TRBV6-4 and TRBJ2-7; TRBD1 agrees at 8 bases. Germline V gene lookup returns CDR1 MRHNA and CDR2 SNTAGT. V lost 0 bases, J lost 4 bases, and 5 bases stayed unmatched. The CDR3 spans 15 residues. This CDR3 is CASSDSTNRGYEQYF. CDR3 bases: TGTGCCAGCAGTGACTCGACTAACAGGGGGTACGAGCAGTACTTC.